The 15 T cell receptor beta chains below all came from one sample that was sequenced in a study of blood T cells in healthy people across ages. A second about 6 to 11 cycle PCR used barcoded and J-beta primers. Each CDR3 protein is one row after TCRdb ran MiXCR on the 5' RACE reads. The repertoire consists of more than 650,000 distinct CDR3 sequences, with 53% occurring once and the leading ten covering approximately 40%. The sample consisted of blood. All receptors derive from a man at least 80 years old in good health.

This clonotype turned up a few times. One end of the junction varies from germline; a read error may be responsible. V and J are TRBV2 and TRBJ1-2; 9 bases agree with TRBD1. Germline CDR1 and CDR2: SNHLY and FYNNEI. This CDR3 comprises 13 residues. This CDR3 reads CASNTGGAYGYTF. As DNA, the CDR3 is TGTGCCAGCAATACAGGGGGCGCGTACGGCTACACTTTC.

V is TRBV7-2 and J is TRBJ2-1; D may be TRBD1 (7 bases). V lost 5 bases, J lost 12 bases, and 14 bases lay in between. This CDR3 has 12 amino acids. CDR1 is SGHTA, CDR2 FQGNSA, per germline. The CDR3 DNA reads as TGTGCCAGCAGCCCATACAGGGGAGGGCAGTTCTTC. Encoded protein: CASSPYRGGQFF.

This chain joins TRBV4-1 and TRBJ2-7, with D maybe TRBD2 (6 bases). V shed 0 bases and J shed 7 bases, with 16 bases lying between them. This CDR3 has 15 residues. CDR1 and CDR2 from the germline V gene are MGHRA and YSYEKL. The CDR3 nucleotides read TGCGCCAGCAGCCAAGATATGGGACTCCAAGGGGAGCAGTACTTC. Encoded protein: CASSQDMGLQGEQYF.

This clonotype was seen only a few times. The genes are TRBV2 and TRBJ2-7; TRBD1 aligns across 9 bases. Germline loops: CDR1 SNHLY, CDR2 FYNNEI. The V segment lost 8 bases and the J segment 12 bases; nucleotides outside the gene matches: 8. The CDR3 runs 11 residues. As DNA, the CDR3 is TGTGCCAGCGTAGATGGACAGGGGTGGTACTTC. Protein sequence: CASVDGQGWYF.

The chain employs TRBV5-4 and TRBJ2-7; TRBD1 agrees at 7 bases. Germline lookup yields CDR1 SGHNT and CDR2 YYREEE (reference sequence). The CDR3 runs 15 residues. The ends lost 4 bases at V and 10 bases at J; junction bases unmatched: 17. The CDR3 loop reads CASSPYGTALQIQYF. DNA of the CDR3: TGTGCCAGCAGCCCGTACGGGACAGCACTACAGATTCAGTACTTC.

The chain combines TRBV5-1 with TRBJ2-1, with TRBD2 matching 13 bases. Trimming removed 4 bases from V and 8 bases from J; junction bases left unmatched: 3. The germline CDR1 and CDR2 sequences are SGHRS and YFSETQ. This CDR3 has 14 amino acids. Here the CDR3 DNA reads TGCGCCAGCAGCGGACTAGCGGGAGCCCATGAGCAGTTCTTC. It yields the protein CASSGLAGAHEQFF. Filled out from reference TRBV5-1 and TRBJ2-1, the complete variable domain reads KAGVTQTPRYLIKTRGQQVTLSCSPISGHRSVSWYQQTPGQGLQFLFEYFSETQRNKGNFPGRFSGRQFSNSRSEMNVSTLELGDSALYLCASSGLAGAHEQFFGPGTRLTVL.

A note on this clonotype: A much larger clone is a single base away; this may be a read error. The chain has TRBV20-1 and TRBJ2-5; D might be TRBD2 (7 bases). Per germline, CDR1 DFQATT and CDR2 SNEGSKA (reference sequence). This CDR3 has 15 residues. The CDR3 bases are TGCAGTGCTAGGGAGGCTAGCGGAGGGGGGGAGACCCGGTACTTC. Translated, it gives CSAREASGGGETRYF.

The V call is TRBV6-1, the J call TRBJ2-4; TRBD1 agrees at 8 bases. The CDR3 extends over 15 amino acids. Germline values: CDR1 MNHNS, CDR2 SASEGT. Trimming at V came to 7 bases and at J to 4 bases, leaving 9 bases not matched to a gene. CDR3 DNA sequence: TGTGCCAGCACCAGGACAGGACAGGGTAAAAACATTCAGTACTTC. Amino acid sequence: CASTRTGQGKNIQYF.

The chain carries TRBV4-1 and TRBJ2-5; TRBD2 matches at 10 bases. The V gene end was trimmed by 1 base and the J gene end by 9 bases; junction bases not matched to a gene: 11. Germline V gene data show CDR1 as MGHRA and CDR2 as YSYEKL. This CDR3 region has 16 residues. In DNA form, the CDR3 reads TGCGCCAGCAGCCAAGGCACTAGCGGGAACCCTCCGCCCCAGTACTTC. Protein sequence: CASSQGTSGNPPPQYF.

Only one count was recorded for this clonotype. The chain carries TRBV20-1 and TRBJ1-2; weak D call: TRBD1 (6 bases). Per the germline V gene, CDR1 is DFQATT and CDR2 is SNEGSKA (reference sequence). V lost 0 bases to trimming and J lost 6 bases, with 14 bases between them. CDR3 length: 14 amino acids. In DNA form, the CDR3 reads TGCAGTGCTAGAGAGTACCAGGGGATCGATGGCTACACCTTC. Amino acid sequence: CSAREYQGIDGYTF.

The CDR3: CSARGITGQGLSYEQYF. The CDR3, as DNA: TGCAGTGCTAGAGGAATTACCGGACAGGGCCTCTCCTACGAGCAGTACTTC. This chain links TRBV20-1 with TRBJ2-7, with 8 bases identical to TRBD1. The CDR3 has 17 residues. Germline V gene data show CDR1 as DFQATT and CDR2 as SNEGSKA (reference sequence). Trimming removed 1 base from V and 0 bases from J; junction bases left unmatched: 11.

CDR3 in DNA: TGTGCCAGCAGCTTAGCGCAGTGGCGGGAGAGGGGCAGATACGCGTATTTT. It codes for CASSLAQWRERGRYAYF. This sequence joins TRBV7-2 and TRBJ2-3, with 7 bases that match TRBD2. The CDR3 is 17 residues long. Germline values: CDR1 SGHTA, CDR2 FQGNSA. Trimming took 0 bases from V and 14 from J; bases not matched to a gene: 20. The entire variable domain, with the rest obtained from reference TRBV7-2 and TRBJ2-3, is as follows: GAGVSQSPSNKVTEKGKDVELRCDPISGHTALYWYRQSLGQGLEFLIYFQGNSAPDKSGLPSDRFSAERTGGSVSTLTIQRTQQEDSAVYLCASSLAQWRERGRYAYFGPGTRLTVL.

The CDR3 nucleotides read TGTGCCAGCGCCCCTTTGGTTTCTAGCGGGAGTTGGTGCATGGTGGACATTCAGTACTTC. It encodes CASAPLVSSGSWCMVDIQYF. The chain links TRBV21-1 to TRBJ2-4; TRBD2, as called in the table, went unchecked against the DNA. TRBV21-1 is tagged as a pseudogene. The length of the CDR3 is 20 residues.

With regard to this clonotype: A much larger clonotype is one base distant, so this may be a read error. This chain links TRBV15 with TRBJ2-1; D gene uncertain. This CDR3 is built from 13 residues. Germline CDR1 is LNHNV and CDR2 is YYDKDF (reference sequence). For the CDR3, the DNA is TGTGCCACCAGCGGAGAGGCCGGGCGTGAGCAGTTCTTC. It codes for CATSGEAGREQFF.

The rearrangement uses TRBV7-9 and TRBJ2-3; the D gene is possibly TRBD2 (5 bases). CDR1 and CDR2 (germline): SEHNR, FQNEAQ (reference sequence). The CDR3 totals 12 residues. V shed 1 base and J shed 14 bases, with 13 bases lying between them. CDR3 protein: CASSLGLGDAYF. As DNA, the CDR3 is TGTGCCAGCAGCTTAGGGTTGGGAGACGCGTATTTT.